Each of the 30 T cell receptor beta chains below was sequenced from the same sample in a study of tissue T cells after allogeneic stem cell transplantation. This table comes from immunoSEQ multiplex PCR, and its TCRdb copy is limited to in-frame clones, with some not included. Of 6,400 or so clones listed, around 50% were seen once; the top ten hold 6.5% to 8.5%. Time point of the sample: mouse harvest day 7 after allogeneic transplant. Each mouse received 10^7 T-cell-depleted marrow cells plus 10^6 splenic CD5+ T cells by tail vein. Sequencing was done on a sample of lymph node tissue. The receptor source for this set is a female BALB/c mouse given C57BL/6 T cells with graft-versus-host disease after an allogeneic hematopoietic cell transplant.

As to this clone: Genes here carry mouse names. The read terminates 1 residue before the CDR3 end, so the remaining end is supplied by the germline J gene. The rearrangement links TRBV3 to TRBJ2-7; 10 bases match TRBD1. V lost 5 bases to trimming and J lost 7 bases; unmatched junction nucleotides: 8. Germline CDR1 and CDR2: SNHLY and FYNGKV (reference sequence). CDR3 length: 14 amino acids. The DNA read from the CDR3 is TGTGCCAGCAGCCCGTGGGACAGGGGTGGCGAACAGTAC. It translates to CASSPWDRGGEQY. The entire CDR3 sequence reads CASSPWDRGGEQYF.

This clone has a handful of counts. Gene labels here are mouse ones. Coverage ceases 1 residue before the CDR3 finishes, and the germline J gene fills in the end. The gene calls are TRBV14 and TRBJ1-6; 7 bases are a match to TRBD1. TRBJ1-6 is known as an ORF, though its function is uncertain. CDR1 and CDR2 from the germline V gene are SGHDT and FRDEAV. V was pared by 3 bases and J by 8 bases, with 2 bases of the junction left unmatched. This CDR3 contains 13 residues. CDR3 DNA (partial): TGTGCCAGCAGTTCGGGACAGTATTCGCCCCTCTAC. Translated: CASSSGQYSPLY. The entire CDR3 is CASSSGQYSPLYF.

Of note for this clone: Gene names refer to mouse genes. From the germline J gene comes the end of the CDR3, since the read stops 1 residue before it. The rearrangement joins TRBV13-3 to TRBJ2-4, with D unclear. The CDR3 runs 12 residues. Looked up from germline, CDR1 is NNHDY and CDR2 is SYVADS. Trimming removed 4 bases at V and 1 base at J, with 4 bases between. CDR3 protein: CASSQRQNTLYF. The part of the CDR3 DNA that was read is TGTGCCAGCAGTCAGCGTCAAAACACCTTGTAC.

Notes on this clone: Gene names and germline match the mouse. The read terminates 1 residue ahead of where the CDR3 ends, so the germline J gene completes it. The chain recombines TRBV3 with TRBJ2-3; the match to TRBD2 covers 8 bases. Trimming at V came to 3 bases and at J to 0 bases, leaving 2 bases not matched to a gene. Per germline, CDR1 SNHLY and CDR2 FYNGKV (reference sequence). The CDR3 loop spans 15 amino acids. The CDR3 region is CASSFGTGSAETLYF. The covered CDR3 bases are TGTGCCAGCAGCTTCGGGACTGGTAGTGCAGAAACGCTGTAT.

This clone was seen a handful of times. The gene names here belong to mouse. Incomplete CDR3 DNA: TGTGCCAGCAGCTCGGACTGGGGGAGCTCCTATGAACAGTAC. Amino acids: CASSSDWGSSYEQY. The complete CDR3 reads CASSSDWGSSYEQYF. V is TRBV3 and J is TRBJ2-7; 10 bases match TRBD2. The read gets to within 1 residue of the CDR3 end, and the germline J gene fills in the rest. Trimming removed 4 bases from V and 0 bases from J; junction bases left unmatched: 3. Germline assignment: CDR1 SNHLY and CDR2 FYNGKV (reference sequence). The CDR3 totals 15 residues. The full variable domain, in which reference TRBV3 and TRBJ2-7 provide the parts outside the CDR3, is GPKVLQIPSHQIIDMGQMVTLNCDPVSNHLYFYWYKQILGQQMEFLVNFYNGKVMEKSKLFKDQFSVERPDGSYFTLKIQPTALEDSAVYFCASSSDWGSSYEQYFGPGTRLTVL.

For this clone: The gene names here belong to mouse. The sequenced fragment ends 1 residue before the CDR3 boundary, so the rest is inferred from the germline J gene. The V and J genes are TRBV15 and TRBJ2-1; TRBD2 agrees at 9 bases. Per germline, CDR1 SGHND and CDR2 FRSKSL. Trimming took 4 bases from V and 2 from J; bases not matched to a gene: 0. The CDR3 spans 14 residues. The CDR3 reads CASSSGGDYAEQFF. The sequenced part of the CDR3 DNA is TGTGCCAGCAGTTCTGGGGGGGACTATGCTGAGCAGTTC.

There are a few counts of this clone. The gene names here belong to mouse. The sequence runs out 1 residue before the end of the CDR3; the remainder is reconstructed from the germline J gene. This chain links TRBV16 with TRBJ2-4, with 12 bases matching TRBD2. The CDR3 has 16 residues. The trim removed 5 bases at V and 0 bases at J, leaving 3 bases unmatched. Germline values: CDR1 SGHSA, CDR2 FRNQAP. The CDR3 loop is CASSRTGGVSQNTLYF. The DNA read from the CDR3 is TGTGCAAGCAGCAGGACTGGGGGGGTTAGTCAAAACACCTTGTAC. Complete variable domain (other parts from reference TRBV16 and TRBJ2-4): NAGVIQTPRHKVTGKGQEATLWCEPISGHSAVFWYRQTIVQGLEFLTYFRNQAPIDDSGMPKERFSAQMPNQSHSTLKIQSTQPQDSAVYLCASSRTGGVSQNTLYFGAGTRLSVL.

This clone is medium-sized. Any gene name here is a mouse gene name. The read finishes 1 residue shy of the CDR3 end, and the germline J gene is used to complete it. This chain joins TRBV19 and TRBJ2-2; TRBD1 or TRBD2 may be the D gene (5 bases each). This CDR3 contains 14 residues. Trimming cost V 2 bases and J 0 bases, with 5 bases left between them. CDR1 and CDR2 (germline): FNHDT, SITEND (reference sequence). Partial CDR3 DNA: TGTGCCAGCAGTATGGGGGCAAACACCGGGCAGCTCTAC. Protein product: CASSMGANTGQLY. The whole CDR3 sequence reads CASSMGANTGQLYF.

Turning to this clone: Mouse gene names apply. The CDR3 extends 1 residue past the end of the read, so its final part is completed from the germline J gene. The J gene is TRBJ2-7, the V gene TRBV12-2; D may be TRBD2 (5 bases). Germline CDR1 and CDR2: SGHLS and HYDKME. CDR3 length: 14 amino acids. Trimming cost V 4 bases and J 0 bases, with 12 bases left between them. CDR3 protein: CASSWAGLSYEQYF. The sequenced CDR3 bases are TGTGCCAGCTCCTGGGCAGGACTCTCCTATGAACAGTAC.

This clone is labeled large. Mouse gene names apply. The CDR3 sequence is CASSWDWPYEQYF. The CDR3 DNA, read in part, is TGTGCTAGCAGTTGGGACTGGCCCTATGAACAGTAC. V and J are TRBV29 and TRBJ2-7, with 8 bases matching TRBD2. Read coverage stops 1 residue before the CDR3 terminus; the germline J gene supplies the remainder. The CDR3 runs 13 residues. The V and J ends lost 4 bases and 2 bases, in that order; junction bases with no gene match: 1. CDR1 is MSHET and CDR2 is SYDVDS in the germline V gene.

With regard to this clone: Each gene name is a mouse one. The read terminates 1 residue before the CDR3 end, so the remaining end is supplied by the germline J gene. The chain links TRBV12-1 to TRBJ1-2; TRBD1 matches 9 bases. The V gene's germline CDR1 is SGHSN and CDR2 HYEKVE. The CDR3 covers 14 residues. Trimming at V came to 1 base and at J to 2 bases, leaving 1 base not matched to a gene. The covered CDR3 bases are TGTGCCAGCTCTCTACAGGGGGCGAACTCCGACTACACC. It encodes CASSLQGANSDYT. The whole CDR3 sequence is CASSLQGANSDYTF.

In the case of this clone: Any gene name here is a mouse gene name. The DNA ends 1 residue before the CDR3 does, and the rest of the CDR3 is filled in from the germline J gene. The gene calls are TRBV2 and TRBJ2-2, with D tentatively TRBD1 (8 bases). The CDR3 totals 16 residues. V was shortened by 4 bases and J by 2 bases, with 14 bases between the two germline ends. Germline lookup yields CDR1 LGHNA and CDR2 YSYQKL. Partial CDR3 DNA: TGTGCCAGCAGCCGTAACAGGGGGGGGAACACCGGGCAGCTCTAC. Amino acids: CASSRNRGGNTGQLY. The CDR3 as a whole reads CASSRNRGGNTGQLYF.

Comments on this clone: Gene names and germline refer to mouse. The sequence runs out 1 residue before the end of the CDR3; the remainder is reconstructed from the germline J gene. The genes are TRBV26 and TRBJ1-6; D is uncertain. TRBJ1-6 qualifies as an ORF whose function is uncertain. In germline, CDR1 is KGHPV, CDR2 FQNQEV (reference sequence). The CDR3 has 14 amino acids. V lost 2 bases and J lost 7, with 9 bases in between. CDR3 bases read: TGTGCCAGCAGTCTGCGGGGATGGAATTCGCCCCTCTAC. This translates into CASSLRGWNSPLY. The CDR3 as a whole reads CASSLRGWNSPLYF.

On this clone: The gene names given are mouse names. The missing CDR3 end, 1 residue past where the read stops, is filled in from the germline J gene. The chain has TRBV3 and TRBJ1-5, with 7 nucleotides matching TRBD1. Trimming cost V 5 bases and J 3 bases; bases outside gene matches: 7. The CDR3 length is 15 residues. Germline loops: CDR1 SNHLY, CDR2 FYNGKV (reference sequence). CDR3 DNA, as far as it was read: TGTGCCAGCAGCCCAGACAGGGTGGGCAACCAGGCTCCGCTT. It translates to CASSPDRVGNQAPL. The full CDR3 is CASSPDRVGNQAPLF.

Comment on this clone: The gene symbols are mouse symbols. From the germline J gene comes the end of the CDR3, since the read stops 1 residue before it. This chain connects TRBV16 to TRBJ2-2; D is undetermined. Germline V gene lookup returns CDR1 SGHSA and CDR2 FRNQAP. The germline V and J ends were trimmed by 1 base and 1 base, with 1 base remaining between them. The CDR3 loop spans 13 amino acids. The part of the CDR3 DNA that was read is TGTGCAAGCAGCTTAGGAAACACCGGGCAGCTCTAC. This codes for CASSLGNTGQLY. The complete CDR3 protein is CASSLGNTGQLYF. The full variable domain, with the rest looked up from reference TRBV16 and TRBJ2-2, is NAGVIQTPRHKVTGKGQEATLWCEPISGHSAVFWYRQTIVQGLEFLTYFRNQAPIDDSGMPKERFSAQMPNQSHSTLKIQSTQPQDSAVYLCASSLGNTGQLYFGEGSKLTVL.

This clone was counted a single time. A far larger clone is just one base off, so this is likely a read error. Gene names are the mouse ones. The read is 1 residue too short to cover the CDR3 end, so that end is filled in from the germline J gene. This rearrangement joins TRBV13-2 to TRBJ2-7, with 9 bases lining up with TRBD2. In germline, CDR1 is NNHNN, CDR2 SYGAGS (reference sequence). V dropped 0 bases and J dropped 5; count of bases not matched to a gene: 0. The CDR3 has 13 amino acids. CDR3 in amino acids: CASGDGTGDEQYF. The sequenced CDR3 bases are TGTGCCAGCGGTGATGGGACTGGGGATGAACAGTAC.

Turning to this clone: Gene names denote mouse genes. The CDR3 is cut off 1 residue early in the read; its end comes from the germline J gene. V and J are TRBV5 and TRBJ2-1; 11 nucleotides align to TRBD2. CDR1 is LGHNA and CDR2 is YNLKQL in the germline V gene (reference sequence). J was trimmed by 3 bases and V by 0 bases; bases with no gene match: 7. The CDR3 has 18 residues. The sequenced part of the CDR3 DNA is TGTGCCAGCAGCCAAGAACCGGGACTGGGGGTGGGCTATGCTGAGCAGTTC. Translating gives CASSQEPGLGVGYAEQF. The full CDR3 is CASSQEPGLGVGYAEQFF.

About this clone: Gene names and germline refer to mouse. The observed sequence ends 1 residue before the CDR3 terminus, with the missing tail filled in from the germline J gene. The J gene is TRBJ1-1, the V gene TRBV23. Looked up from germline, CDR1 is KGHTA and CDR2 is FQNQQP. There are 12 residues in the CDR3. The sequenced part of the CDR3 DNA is TGCTCCAGCAGTAGAATAAACACAGAAGTCTTC. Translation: CSSSRINTEVF. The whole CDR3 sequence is CSSSRINTEVFF.

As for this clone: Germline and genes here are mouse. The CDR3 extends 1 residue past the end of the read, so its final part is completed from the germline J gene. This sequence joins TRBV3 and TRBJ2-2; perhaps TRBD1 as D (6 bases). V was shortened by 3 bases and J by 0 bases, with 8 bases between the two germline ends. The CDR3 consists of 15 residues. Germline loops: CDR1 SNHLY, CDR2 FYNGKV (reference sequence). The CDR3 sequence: CASSLRGSNTGQLYF. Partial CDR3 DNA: TGTGCCAGCAGCTTGAGGGGGTCAAACACCGGGCAGCTCTAC.

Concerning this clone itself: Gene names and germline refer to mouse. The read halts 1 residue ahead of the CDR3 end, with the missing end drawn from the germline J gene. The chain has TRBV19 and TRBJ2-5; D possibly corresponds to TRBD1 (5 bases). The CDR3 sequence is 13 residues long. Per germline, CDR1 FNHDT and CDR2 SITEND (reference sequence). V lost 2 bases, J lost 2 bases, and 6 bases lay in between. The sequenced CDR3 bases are TGTGCCAGCAGTATCAGGGTCCAAGACACCCAGTAC. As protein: CASSIRVQDTQY. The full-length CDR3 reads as CASSIRVQDTQYF.

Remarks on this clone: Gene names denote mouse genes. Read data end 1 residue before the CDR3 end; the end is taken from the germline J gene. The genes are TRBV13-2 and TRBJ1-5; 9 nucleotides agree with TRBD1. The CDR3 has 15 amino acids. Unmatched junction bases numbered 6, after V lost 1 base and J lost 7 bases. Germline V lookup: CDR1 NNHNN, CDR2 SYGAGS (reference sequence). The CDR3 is CASGDIGTGLQAPLF. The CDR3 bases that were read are TGTGCCAGCGGTGATATTGGGACAGGGCTTCAGGCTCCGCTT.

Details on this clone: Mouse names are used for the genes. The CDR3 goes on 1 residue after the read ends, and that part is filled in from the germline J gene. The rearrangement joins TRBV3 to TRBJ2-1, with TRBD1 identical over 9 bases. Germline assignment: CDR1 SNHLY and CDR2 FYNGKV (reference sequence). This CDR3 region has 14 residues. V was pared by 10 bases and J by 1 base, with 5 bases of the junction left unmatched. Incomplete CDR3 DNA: TGTGCCAACAGGACAGGGGCGAACTATGCTGAGCAGTTC. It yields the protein CANRTGANYAEQF. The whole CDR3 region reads CANRTGANYAEQFF.

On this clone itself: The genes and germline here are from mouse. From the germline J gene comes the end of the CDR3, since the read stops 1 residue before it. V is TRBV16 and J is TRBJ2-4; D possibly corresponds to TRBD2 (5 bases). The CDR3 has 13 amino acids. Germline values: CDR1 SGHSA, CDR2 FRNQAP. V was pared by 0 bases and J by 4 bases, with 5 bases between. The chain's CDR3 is CASSLDGENTLYF. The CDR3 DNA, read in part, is TGTGCAAGCAGCTTAGATGGGGAAAACACCTTGTAC.

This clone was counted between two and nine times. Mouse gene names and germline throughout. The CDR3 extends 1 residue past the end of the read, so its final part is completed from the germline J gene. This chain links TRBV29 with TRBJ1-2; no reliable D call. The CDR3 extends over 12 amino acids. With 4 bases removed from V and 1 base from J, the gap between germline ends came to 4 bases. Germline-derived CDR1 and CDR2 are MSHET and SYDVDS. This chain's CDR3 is CASSSQNSDYTF. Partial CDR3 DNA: TGTGCTAGCAGTTCTCAAAACTCCGACTACACC.

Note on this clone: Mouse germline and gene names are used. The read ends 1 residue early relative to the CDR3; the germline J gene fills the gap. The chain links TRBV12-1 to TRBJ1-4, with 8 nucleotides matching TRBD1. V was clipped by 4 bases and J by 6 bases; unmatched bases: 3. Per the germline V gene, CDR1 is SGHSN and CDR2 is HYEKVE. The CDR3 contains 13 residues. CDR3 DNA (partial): TGTGCCAGCTCCCCGACAGGGGACGAAAGATTATTT. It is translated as CASSPTGDERLF. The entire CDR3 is CASSPTGDERLFF.

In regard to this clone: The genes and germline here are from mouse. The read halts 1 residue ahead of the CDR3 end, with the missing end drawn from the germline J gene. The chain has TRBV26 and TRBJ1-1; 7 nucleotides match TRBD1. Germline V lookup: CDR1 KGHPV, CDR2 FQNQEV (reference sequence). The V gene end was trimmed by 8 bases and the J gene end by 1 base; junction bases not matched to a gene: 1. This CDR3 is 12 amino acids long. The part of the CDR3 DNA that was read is TGTGCCAGCGGGGACAGAAACACAGAAGTCTTC. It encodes CASGDRNTEVF. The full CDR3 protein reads CASGDRNTEVFF.

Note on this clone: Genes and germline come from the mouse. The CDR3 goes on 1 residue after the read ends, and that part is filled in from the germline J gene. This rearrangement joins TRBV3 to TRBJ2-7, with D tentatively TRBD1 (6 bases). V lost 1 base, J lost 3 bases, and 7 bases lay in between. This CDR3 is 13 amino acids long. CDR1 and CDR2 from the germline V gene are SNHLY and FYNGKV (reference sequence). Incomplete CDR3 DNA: TGTGCCAGCAGCTTAGGACAGGTCTATGAACAGTAC. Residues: CASSLGQVYEQY. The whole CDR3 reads CASSLGQVYEQYF.

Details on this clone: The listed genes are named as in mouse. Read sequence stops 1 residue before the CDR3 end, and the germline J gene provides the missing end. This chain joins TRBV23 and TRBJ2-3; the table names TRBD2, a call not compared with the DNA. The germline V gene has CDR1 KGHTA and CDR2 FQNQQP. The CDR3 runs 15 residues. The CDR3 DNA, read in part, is TGCTCCAGCAGGACGGGACTGGGGGGCGCAGAAACGCTGTAT. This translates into CSSRTGLGGAETLY. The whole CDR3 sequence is CSSRTGLGGAETLYF. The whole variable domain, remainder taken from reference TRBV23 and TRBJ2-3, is DAAVTQKPRYLIKMKGQEAEMKCIPEKGHTAVFWYQQKQSKELKFLIYFQNQQPLDQIDMVKERFSAVCPSSSLCSLGIRTCEAEDSALYLCSSRTGLGGAETLYFGSGTRLTVL.

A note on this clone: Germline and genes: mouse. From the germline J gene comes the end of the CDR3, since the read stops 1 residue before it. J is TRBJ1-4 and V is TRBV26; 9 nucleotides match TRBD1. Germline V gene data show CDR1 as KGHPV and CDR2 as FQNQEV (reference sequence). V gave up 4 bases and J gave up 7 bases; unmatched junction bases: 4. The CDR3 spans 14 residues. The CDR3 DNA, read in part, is TGTGCCAGCAGTCGAGGGGACAGGGCCGAAAGATTATTT. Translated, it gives CASSRGDRAERLF. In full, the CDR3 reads CASSRGDRAERLFF.

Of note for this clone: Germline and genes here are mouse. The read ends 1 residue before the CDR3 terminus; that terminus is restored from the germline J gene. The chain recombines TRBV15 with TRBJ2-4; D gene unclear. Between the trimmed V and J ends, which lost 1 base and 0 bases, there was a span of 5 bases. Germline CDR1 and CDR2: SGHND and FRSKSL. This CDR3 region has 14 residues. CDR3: CASSLDLSQNTLYF. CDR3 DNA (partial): TGTGCCAGCAGTTTAGATCTTAGTCAAAACACCTTGTAC.